This TCR beta chain was found in a study of cytomegalovirus exposure and HLA in healthy donors. Study outcomes and limitations: Evidence from a later analysis indicated that most CMV-associated TCR beta chains looked HLA-restricted.

About this clone itself: Its specificity is unknown.

This CDR3 is 12 amino acids long. Germline CDR1 and CDR2: SQVTM and ANQGSEA. A multiplex PCR was run with 60 Vbeta primers and 13 Jbeta primers. The table came from immunoSEQ multiplex PCR; TCRdb's copy has only in-frame clones and leaves some out. Altogether some 80,000 clones are present, 78% being singletons, with the ten largest covering approximately 5.6%. The chain recombines TRBV29-1 with TRBJ2-3, with D possibly TRBD2 on 6 matching bases. The source material was PBMCs. The source of this sequence is a man younger than 35 in good health and CMV-seropositive. The CDR3 protein is CSWEAGTDTQYF. The CDR3 nucleotides are TGCAGTTGGGAGGCCGGCACAGATACGCAGTATTTT.